The T cell receptor (beta chain) described here comes from a study of blood T cell repertoires in COVID-19 (dated by TCRdb to 2018 to 2021). About the full investigation: Collaborator samples came from the United States, Italy and Spain and covered acute and convalescent phases of COVID-19. A de-identified subject ID, COVID-19 status, age in years and sex were almost always included in the sample metadata. The material from the prospective study consisted of cDNA or gDNA derived from T cells, B-cell-depleted T cells, or PBMCs. The repertoires were made available in a free public database intended to serve as a resource for research on the immune response to SARS-CoV-2. Samples came from the ongoing ImmuneRACE study (first 160 participants) plus 1,254 subjects from 6 global collaborators. HLA class I and class II types, where available, came from metadata supplied by the sample provider rather than from assay-based typing. Subjects who had been exposed to COVID-19, were actively infected with it, or had recovered from it provided the deeply sampled blood TCRbeta repertoires that made up the dataset.

Each collaborating institution followed its own protocols to collect whole blood in K2EDTA tubes. For TCRbeta analysis, collaborator samples were shipped as frozen whole blood, as isolated PBMCs, or as DNA extracted from either sample type. The germline V and J ends show losses of 2 bases and 3 bases respectively, and no gene match explains 4 bases of the junction. From a lookup of the germline V gene, CDR1 and CDR2 are MNHNS and SASEGT. Measured from the cysteine to the phenylalanine, the CDR3 is 16 residues long. The CDR3 DNA has 48 bases and is translated from base 1. Points on this clone: It lacks a known antigen. Per-base qualities were not stored, and no clone one base away is much larger.

Broad study findings and their caveats: How much clinical and demographic metadata was included differed by source and by participant, and the metadata was provided uncurated.

TCRbeta CDR3 regions were amplified from genomic DNA using the immunoSEQ Assay, a bias-controlled multiplex PCR. The original pipeline was this. The number of nucleated cells in each sample was estimated by amplification of reference gene primers within the assay. To quantify the absolute abundance of each unique TCRbeta CDR3 rearrangement, sequence reads were collapsed and filtered. For each sample, productive Simpson clonality was calculated as the square root of Simpson's diversity index over productive rearrangements. TCRdb carries this immuneACCESS record with in-frame sequences only. Its versions omit some clonotypes, under half of them owing to an unresolved V gene in the studies checked, with the rest unexplained. For V, J and clone size, that table is used; D and trimming come from the DNA. Within this sample are approximately 280,000 clones, with about 88% of them counted one time only. The ten biggest clones cover around 13% of the sample.

The chain employs TRBV6-1 and TRBJ2-3, with TRBD2 identical over 11 junction bases. The TCR comes from a woman aged 55-69 years with acute or convalescent COVID-19. Specimen: peripheral blood. The CDR3 protein sequence reads: CASSERLAGGTDTQYF. The base sequence is TGTGCCAGCAGTGAACGGCTAGCGGGGGGTACAGATACGCAGTATTTT.